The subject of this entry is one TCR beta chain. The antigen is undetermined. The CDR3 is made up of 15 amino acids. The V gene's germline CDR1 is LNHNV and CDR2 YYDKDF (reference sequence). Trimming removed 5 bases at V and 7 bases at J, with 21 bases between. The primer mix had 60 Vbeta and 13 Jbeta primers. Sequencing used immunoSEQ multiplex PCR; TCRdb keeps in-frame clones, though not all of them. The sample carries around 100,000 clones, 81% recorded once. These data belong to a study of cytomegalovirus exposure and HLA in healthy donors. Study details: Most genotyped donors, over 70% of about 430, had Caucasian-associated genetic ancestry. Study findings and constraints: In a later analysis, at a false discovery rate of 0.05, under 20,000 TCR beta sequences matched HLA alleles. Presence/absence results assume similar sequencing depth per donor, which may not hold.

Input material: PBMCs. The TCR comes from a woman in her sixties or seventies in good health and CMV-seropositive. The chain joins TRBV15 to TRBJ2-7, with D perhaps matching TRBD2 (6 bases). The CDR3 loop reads CATSPPTSGRGEQYF. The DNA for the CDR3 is TGTGCCACCAGCCCCCCGACTAGTGGGCGCGGGGAGCAGTACTTC.